This T cell receptor beta chain was documented in a study of T cells in localized non-small cell lung cancer. General study results and limits: The study found T cell clonality highest in uninvolved adjacent lung, above tumor. Appearance in adjacent lung was seen for a median approximately 58 of the top 100 tumor clones.

Only in-frame clones appear in the TCRdb table, and some are missing; sequencing was by immunoSEQ multiplex PCR. This table has about 82,000 clones, around 80% appearing once. On this clone itself: The antigen is unknown.

The clonotype comes from a man between 35 and 75 years old with stage II squamous cell lung carcinoma. The sample consisted of PBMCs, taken before any cancer treatment.

The CDR3 sequence is CASSQGTSGTYNEQFF. Here the CDR3 DNA reads TGTGCCAGCAGCCAAGGGACTAGCGGTACCTACAATGAGCAGTTCTTC. The chain is built from TRBV4-2 and TRBJ2-1, with 10 bases identical to TRBD2. The CDR3 is 16 residues long. V was pared by 1 base and J by 2 bases, with 2 bases of the junction left unmatched. Germline V gene sequence: CDR1 LGHNA, CDR2 YNFKEQ.